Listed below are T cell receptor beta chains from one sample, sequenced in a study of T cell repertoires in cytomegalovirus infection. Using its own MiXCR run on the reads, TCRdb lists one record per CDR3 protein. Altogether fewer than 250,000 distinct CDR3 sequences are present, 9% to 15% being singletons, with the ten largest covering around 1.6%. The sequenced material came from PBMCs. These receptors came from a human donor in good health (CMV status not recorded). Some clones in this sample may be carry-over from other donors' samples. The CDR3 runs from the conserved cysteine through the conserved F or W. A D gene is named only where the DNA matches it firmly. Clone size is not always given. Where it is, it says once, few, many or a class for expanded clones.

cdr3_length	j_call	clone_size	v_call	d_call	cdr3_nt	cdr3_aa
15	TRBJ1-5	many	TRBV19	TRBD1	TGTGCCAGTAGTATTGAGGACAGGGGTTGGCAGCCCCAGCATTTT	CASSIEDRGWQPQHF
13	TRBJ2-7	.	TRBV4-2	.	TGTGCCAGCAGCCAAGGGACCTCGCCAGAGCAGTACTTC	CASSQGTSPEQYF
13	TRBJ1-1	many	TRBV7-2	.	TGTGCCAGCAGCTTAAAGGGAATCCATCGTGCTTTCTTT	CASSLKGIHRAFF
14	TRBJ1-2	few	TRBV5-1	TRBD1	TGCGCCAGCAGCTTGTACGGACAGGGGGATGGCTACACCTTC	CASSLYGQGDGYTF
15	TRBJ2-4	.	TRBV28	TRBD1	TGTGCCAGCAGTTCACCCCCGGGACAGAAAAACATTCAGTACTTC	CASSSPPGQKNIQYF
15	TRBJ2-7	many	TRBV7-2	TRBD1	TGTGCCAGCAGCTTCCGGGACAGCTTTTCCTACGAGCAGTACTTC	CASSFRDSFSYEQYF
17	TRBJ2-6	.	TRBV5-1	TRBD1	TGCGCCAGCAGTTCATCACAGGGGGCGTCTGGGGCCAACGTCCTGACTTTC	CASSSSQGASGANVLTF
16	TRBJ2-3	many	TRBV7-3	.	TGTGCCAGCAGCCCCTCCTCCTCCGGCCTCACAGATACGCAGTATTTT	CASSPSSSGLTDTQYF
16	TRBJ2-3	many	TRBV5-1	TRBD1	TGCGCCAGCAGCTTGTCCGGGACAGAATCCACAGATACGCAGTATTTT	CASSLSGTESTDTQYF
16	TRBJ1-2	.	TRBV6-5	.	TGTCCCAGCAGTACCACCGACGGGCAAGGGCTCTATGGCTACACCTTC	CPSSTTDGQGLYGYTF
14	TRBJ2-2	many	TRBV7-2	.	TGTGCCAGCAGCTTTTCCGCGAACACCGGGGAGCTGTTTTTT	CASSFSANTGELFF
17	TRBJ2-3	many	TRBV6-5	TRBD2	TGTGCCAGCAGTTACTCGAATCGGGAGGACTTTGGGGATACGCAGTATTTT	CASSYSNREDFGDTQYF
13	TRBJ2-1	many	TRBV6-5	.	TGTGCCAGCAAGAGCAGTGGGACGTCCGAGCAGTTCTTC	CASKSSGTSEQFF
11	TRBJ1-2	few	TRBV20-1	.	TGCAGTGCCCCTTGGTCGAATGGCTACACCTTC	CSAPWSNGYTF
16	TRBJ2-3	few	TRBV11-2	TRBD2	TGTGCCAGCAGCTTGTCTAGCGGGAGAGGAACAGATACGCAGTATTTT	CASSLSSGRGTDTQYF
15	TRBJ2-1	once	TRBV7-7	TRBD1	TGTGCCAGCAGCTTAGCGCAGGGGGATCACAATGAGCAGTTCTTC	CASSLAQGDHNEQFF
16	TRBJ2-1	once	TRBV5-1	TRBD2	TGCGCCAGCAGCCAGAATGGACTAGCGGGAGCGGTCGAGCAGTTCTTC	CASSQNGLAGAVEQFF
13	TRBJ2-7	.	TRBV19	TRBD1	TGTGCCAGTAAGGACAGGGTGAGGGACGAGCAGTACTTC	CASKDRVRDEQYF
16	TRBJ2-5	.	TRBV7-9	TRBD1	TGTGCCAGCCGAGGGGACAGGTTGGTTATCCAAGAGACCCAGTACTTC	CASRGDRLVIQETQYF
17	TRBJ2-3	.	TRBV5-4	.	TGTGCCAGCAGCTTGGATCGGGGGCCAGGGAGCACAGATACGCAGTATTTT	CASSLDRGPGSTDTQYF
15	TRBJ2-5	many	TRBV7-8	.	TGTGCCAGCAGCTCCTGGCGGGGCGTCGGAGAGACCCAGTACTTC	CASSSWRGVGETQYF
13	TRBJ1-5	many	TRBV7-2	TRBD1	TGTGCCACCACCGGACAGGACAATCAGCCCCAGCATTTT	CATTGQDNQPQHF
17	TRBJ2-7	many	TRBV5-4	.	TGTGCCAGCAGCACGGGGGCCGGACTAGGGGGCCGCCACGAGCAGTACTTC	CASSTGAGLGGRHEQYF
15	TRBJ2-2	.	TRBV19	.	TGTGCCAGTAGTATAGCTCCAGCGAACACCGGGGAGCTGTTTTTT	CASSIAPANTGELFF
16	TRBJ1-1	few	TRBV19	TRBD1	TGTGCCAGTAGTAGCGAGGGACAGGACATGAACACTGAAGCTTTCTTT	CASSSEGQDMNTEAFF
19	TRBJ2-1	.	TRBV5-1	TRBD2	TGCGCCAGCAGCTTGCTCAGGGGGACTAGCGGGAGGGCCATCGATGAGCAGTTCTTC	CASSLLRGTSGRAIDEQFF
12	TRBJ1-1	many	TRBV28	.	TGTGCCAGCAATACACCCGAGACGGGAGCTTTCTTT	CASNTPETGAFF
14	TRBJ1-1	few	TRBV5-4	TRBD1	TGTGCCACCAGACAGGGGAGAAGTTGGACTGAAGCTTTCTTT	CATRQGRSWTEAFF
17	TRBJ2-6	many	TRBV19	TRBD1	TGTGCCAGTAGTAGCCAGGACAGGAGCTCTGGGGCCAACGTCCTGACTTTC	CASSSQDRSSGANVLTF
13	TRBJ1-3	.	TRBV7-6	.	TGTGCCAGCAGCCGACCGGATGGAAACACCATATATTTT	CASSRPDGNTIYF
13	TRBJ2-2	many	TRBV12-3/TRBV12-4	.	TGTGCCAGCAGCCTGACAGATCCCGGGGAGCTGTTTTTT	CASSLTDPGELFF
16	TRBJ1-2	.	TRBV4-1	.	TGTGCCAGCAGCCGCGAACGAGCCGGAGCTAACTATGGCTACACCTTC	CASSRERAGANYGYTF
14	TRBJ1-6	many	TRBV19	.	TGTGCCAGTAGTATTCCTAGCGTAAATTCACCCCTCCACTTT	CASSIPSVNSPLHF
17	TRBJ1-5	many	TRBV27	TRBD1	TGTGCCAGCAGGGGACTGGGGACAGGGGATAGCAATCAGCCCCAGCATTTT	CASRGLGTGDSNQPQHF
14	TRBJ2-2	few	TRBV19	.	TGTGCCAGTAGTGGAGGGCGGGGCACCGGGGAGCTGTTTTTT	CASSGGRGTGELFF
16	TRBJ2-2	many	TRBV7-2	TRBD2	TGTGCCAGCAGCTGGACTGGGGGGGAGAGCACCGGGGAGCTGTTTTTT	CASSWTGGESTGELFF